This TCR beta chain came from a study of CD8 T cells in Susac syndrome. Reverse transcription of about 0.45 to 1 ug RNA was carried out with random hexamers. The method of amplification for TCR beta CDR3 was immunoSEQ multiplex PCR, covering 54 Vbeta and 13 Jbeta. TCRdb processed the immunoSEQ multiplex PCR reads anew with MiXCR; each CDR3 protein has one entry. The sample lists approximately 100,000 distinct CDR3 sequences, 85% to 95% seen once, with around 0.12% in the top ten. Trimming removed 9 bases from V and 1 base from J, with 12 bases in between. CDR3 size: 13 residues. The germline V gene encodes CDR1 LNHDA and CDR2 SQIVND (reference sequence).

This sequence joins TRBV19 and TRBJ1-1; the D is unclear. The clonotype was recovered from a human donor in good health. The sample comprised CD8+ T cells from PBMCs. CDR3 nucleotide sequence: TGTGCCAGCACCTCGGACTGGAACACTGAAGCTTTCTTT. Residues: CASTSDWNTEAFF. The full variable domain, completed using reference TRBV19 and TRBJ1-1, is DGGITQSPKYLFRKEGQNVTLSCEQNLNHDAMYWYRQDPGQGLRLIYYSQIVNDFQKGDIAEGYSVSREKKESFPLTVTSAQKNPTAFYLCASTSDWNTEAFFGQGTRLTVV.